This T cell receptor (beta chain) was sequenced during a study of blood T cells in healthy people across ages. Next came a second PCR, run for roughly 6 to 11 cycles, which used a sample-barcoded 5' primer along with a J-beta primer mix. In TCRdb, the 5' RACE reads were re-called with MiXCR into one record per CDR3 protein. The sample has 650,000 to 700,000 distinct CDR3 sequences; less than 40% are singletons. Each sample had at least 6 million PBMCs isolated. This clonotype was counted a few times. With 5 bases removed from V and 1 base from J, the gap between germline ends came to 16 bases. The CDR3 is 16 residues long. CDR1 is MNHEY, CDR2 SMNVEV, per germline (reference sequence).

Sample: blood. The chain is built from TRBV27 and TRBJ2-3; TRBD1 or TRBD2 may be the D gene (5 bases each). The TCR comes from a woman at least 80 years old in good health. The CDR3 is CASSHRDPWGTDTQYF. In DNA form, the CDR3 reads TGTGCCAGCAGTCACCGGGACCCCTGGGGCACAGATACGCAGTATTTT.